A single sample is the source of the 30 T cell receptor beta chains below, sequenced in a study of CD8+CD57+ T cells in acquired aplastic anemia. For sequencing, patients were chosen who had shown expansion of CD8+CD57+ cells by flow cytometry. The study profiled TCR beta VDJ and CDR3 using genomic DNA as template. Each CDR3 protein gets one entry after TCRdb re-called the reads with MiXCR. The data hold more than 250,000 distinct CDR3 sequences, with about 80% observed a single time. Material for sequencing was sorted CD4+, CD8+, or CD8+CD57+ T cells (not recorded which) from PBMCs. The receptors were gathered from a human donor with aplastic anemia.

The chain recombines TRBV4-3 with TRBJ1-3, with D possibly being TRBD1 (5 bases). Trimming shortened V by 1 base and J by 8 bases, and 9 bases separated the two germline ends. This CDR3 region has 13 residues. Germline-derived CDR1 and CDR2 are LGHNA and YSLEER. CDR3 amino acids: CASSQVGGYTIYF. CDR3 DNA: TGCGCCAGCAGCCAAGTGGGGGGATACACCATATATTTT.

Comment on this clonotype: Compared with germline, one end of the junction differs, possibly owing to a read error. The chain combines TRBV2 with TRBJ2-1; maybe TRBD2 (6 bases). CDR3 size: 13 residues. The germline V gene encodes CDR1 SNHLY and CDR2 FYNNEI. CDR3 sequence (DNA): TGTGCCAGCCGTGATGGGGGGATCCCTGAGCAGTTGTTC. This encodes CASRDGGIPEQLF.

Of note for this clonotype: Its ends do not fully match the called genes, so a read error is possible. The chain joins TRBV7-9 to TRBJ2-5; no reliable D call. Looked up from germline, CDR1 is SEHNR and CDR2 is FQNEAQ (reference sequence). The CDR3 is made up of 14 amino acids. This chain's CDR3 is CATSSESEPETHYF. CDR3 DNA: TGTGCCACCAGCAGCGAGTCAGAGCCCGAGACACACTACTTC.

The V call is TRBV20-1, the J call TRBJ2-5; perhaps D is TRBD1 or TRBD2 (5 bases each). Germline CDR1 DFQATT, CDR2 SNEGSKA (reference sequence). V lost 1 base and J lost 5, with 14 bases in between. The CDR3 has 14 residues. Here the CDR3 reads CSARAGGGAETQYF. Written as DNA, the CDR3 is TGCAGTGCTAGAGCTGGGGGTGGGGCGGAGACCCAGTACTTC.

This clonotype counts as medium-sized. CDR3 nucleotides: TGTGCCAGCAGCCTCCGGGACAGGGGACCAGATACGCAGTATTTT. Translated: CASSLRDRGPDTQYF. The chain links TRBV5-6 to TRBJ2-3; 10 bases line up with TRBD1. Germline lookup yields CDR1 SGHDT and CDR2 YYEEEE. The CDR3 is 15 residues long. With 4 bases clipped from V and 4 bases from J, the junction kept 6 bases outside the gene matches.

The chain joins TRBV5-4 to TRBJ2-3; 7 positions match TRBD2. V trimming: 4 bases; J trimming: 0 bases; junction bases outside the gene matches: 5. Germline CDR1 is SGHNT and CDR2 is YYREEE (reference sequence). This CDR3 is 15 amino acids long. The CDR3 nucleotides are TGTGCCAGCAGCGTAGCGGGTAAGAGCACAGATACGCAGTATTTT. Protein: CASSVAGKSTDTQYF.

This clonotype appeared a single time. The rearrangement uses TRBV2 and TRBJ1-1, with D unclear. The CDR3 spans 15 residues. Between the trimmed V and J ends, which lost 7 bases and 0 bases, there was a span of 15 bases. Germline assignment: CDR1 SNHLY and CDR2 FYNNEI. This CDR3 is CASTPGSQLNTEAFF. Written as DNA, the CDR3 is TGTGCCAGCACCCCCGGGTCGCAGCTGAACACTGAAGCTTTCTTT.

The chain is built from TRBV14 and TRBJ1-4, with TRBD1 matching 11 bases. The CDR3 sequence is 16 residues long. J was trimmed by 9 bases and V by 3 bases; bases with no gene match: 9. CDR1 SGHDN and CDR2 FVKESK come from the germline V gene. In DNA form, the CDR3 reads TGTGCCAGCAGCCACCCCGCGGGACAGGGGGGTAAAAAACTGTTTTTT. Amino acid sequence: CASSHPAGQGGKKLFF.

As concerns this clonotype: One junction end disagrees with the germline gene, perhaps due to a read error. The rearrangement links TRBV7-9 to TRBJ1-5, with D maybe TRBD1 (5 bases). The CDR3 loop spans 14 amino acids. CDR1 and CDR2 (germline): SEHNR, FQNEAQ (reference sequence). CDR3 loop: CASSFRRSGGSEQF. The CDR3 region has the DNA TGTGCCAGCAGCTTTCGAAGAAGCGGGGGGAGCGAGCAGTTT.

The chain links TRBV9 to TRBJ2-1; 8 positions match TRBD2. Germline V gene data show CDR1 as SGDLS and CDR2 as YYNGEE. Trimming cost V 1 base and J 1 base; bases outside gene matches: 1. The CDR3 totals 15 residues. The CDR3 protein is CASSVTSGSYNEQFF. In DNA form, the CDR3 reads TGTGCCAGCAGCGTAACTAGCGGATCCTACAATGAGCAGTTCTTC.

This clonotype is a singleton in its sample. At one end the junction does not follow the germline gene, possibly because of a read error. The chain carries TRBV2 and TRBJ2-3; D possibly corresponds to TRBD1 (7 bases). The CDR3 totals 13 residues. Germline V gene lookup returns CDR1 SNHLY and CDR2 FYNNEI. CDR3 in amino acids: CASRQGGGNGQDF. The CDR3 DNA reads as TGTGCCAGCAGGCAGGGGGGCGGAAACGGGCAGGATTTT.

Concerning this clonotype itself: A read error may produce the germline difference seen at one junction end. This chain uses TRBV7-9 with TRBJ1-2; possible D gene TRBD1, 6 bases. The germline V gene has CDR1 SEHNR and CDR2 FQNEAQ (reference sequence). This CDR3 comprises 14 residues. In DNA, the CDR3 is TGCGCCAGCAGCCAAGACAGGTTCGTATATGGCTACACCTTC. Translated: CASSQDRFVYGYTF. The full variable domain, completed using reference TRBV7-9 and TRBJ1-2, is DTGVSQNPRHKITKRGQNVTFRCDPISEHNRLYWYRQTLGQGPEFLTYFQNEAQLEKSRLLSDRFSAERPKGSFSTLEIQRTEQGDSAMYLCASSQDRFVYGYTFGSGTRLTVV.

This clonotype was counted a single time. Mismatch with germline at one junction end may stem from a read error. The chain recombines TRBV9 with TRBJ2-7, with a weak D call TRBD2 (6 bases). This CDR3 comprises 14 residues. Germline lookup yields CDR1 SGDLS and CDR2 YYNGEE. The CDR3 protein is CATSGRGIAYKQHF. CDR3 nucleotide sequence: TGTGCCACCAGCGGCCGGGGGATAGCCTACAAGCAGCACTTC. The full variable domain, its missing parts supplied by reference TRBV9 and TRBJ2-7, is DSGVTQTPKHLITATGQRVTLRCSPRSGDLSVYWYQQSLDQGLQFLIQYYNGEERAKGNILERFSAQQFPDLHSELNLSSLELGDSALYFCATSGRGIAYKQHFGPGTRLTVT.

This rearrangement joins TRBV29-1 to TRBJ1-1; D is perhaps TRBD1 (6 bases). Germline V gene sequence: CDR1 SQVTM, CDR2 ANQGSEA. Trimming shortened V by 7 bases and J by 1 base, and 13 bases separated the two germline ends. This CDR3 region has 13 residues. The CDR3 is CSGRGGTNTEAFF. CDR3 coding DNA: TGCAGCGGGAGGGGGGGGACGAACACTGAAGCTTTCTTT.

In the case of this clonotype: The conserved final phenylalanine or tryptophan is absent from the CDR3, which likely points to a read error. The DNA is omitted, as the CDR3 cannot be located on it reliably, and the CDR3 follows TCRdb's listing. CDR3 sequence reads: CASSSDRGLSPLHFGN. The chain carries TRBV7-6 and TRBJ2-6; the table's D call, TRBD1, was not checked against the DNA. The CDR3 extends over 16 residues, inclusive of both ends. CDR1 and CDR2 from the germline V gene are SGHVS and FNYEAQ.

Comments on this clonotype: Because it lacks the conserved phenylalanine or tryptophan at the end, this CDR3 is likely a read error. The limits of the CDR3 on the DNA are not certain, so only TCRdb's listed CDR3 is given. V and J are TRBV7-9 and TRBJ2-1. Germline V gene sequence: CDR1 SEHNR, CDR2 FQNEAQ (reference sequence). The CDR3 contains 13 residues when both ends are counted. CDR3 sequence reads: CASSVEGSHGQDY.

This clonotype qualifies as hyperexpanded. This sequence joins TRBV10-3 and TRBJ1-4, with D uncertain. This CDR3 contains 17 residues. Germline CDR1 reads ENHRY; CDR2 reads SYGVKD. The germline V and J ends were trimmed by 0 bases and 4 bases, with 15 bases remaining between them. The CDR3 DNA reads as TGTGCCATCAGTGAGTCTTCAGGAGAACAAATTAATGAAAAACTGTTTTTT. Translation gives CAISESSGEQINEKLFF.

CDR3 sequence reads: CASSIRDRKAEAFF. CDR3 nucleotide sequence: TGTGCCAGCAGTATTCGGGATAGGAAGGCTGAAGCTTTCTTT. This rearrangement joins TRBV25-1 to TRBJ1-1; D gene uncertain. The CDR3 totals 14 residues. Per germline, CDR1 MGHDK and CDR2 SYGVNS. Trimming shortened V by 5 bases and J by 6 bases, and 16 bases separated the two germline ends. Full variable domain (rest looked up from reference TRBV25-1 and TRBJ1-1): EADIYQTPRYLVIGTGKKITLECSQTMGHDKMYWYQQDPGMELHLIHYSYGVNSTEKGDLSSESTVSRIRTEHFPLTLESARPSHTSQYLCASSIRDRKAEAFFGQGTRLTVV.

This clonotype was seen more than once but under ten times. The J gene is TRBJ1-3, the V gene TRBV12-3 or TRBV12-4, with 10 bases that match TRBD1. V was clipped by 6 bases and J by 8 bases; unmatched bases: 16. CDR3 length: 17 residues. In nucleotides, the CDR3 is TGTGCCAGCAGCTTGACAGGGGGCGCCGACTATGGCTACACCATATATTTT. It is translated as CASSLTGGADYGYTIYF.

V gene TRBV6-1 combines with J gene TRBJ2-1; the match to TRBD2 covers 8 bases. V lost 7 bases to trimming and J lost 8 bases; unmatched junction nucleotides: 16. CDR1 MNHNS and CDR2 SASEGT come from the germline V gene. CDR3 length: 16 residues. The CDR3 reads CASMFQRGGGSDEQFF. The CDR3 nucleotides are TGTGCCAGCATGTTCCAAAGAGGCGGGGGGAGCGATGAGCAGTTCTTC.

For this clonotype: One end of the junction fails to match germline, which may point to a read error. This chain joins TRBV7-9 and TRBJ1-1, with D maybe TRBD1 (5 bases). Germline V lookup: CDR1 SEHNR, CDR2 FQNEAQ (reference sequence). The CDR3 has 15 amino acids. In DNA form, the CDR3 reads TGTGCCATCAGCCCATTAAGAGGGGAGGAGGCTAAAGCTTTCTTT. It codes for CAISPLRGEEAKAFF.

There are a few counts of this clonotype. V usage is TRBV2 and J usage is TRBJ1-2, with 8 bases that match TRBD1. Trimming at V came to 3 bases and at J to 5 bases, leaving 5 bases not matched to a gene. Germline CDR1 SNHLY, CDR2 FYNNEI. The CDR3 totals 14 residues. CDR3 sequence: CASSDGTGSYGYTF. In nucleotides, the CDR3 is TGTGCCAGCAGTGATGGGACAGGTAGTTATGGCTACACCTTC.

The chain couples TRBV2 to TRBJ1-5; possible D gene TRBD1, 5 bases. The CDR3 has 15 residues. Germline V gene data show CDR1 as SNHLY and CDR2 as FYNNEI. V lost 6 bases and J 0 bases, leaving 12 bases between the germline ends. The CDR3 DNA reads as TGTGCCAGCAGGATAATCAGGGATAGCAATCAGCCCCAGCATTTT. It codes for CASRIIRDSNQPQHF.

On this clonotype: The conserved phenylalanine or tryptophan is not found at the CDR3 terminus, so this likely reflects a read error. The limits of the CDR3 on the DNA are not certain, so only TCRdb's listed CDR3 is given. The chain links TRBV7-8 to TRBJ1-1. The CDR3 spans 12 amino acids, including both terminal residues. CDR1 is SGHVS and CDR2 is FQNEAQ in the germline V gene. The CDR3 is CASSHAGVPDLL.

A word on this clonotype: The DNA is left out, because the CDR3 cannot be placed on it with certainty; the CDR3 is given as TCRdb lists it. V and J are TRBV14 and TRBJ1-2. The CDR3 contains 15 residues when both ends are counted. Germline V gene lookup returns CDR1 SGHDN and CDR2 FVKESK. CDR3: CASSLGYEQYFGHTF.

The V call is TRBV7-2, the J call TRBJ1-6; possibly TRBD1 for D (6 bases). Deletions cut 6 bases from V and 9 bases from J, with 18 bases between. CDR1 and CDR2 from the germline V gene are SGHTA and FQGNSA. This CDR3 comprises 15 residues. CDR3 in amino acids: CASSFSTGSGSPLHF. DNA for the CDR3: TGTGCCAGCAGTTTCTCTACAGGGAGTGGTTCACCCCTCCACTTT.

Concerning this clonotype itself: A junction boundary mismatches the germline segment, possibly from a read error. This CDR3 reads CASKRVAGLPEGTQYF. DNA for the CDR3: TGCGCCAGCAAACGGGTAGCGGGCCTACCCGAAGGGACCCAGTACTTC. The rearrangement joins TRBV9 to TRBJ2-5; 7 bases are shared with TRBD2. CDR1 SGDLS and CDR2 YYNGEE come from the germline V gene. CDR3 length equals 16 residues.

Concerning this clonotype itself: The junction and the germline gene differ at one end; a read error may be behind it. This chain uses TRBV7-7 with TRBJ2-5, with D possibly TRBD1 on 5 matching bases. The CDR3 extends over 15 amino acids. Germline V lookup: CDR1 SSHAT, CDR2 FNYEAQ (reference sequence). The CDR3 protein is CARRIAHWTLETQYF. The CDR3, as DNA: TGTGCCCGCAGGATAGCCCACTGGACACTAGAGACCCAGTACTTC.

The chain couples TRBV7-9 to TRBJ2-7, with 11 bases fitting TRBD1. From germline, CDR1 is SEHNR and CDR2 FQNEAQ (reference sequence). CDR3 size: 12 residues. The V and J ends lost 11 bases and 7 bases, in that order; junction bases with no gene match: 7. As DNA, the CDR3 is TGTGCCGGACAGGGGGCTAGGGAGGAGCAGTACTTC. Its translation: CAGQGAREEQYF.

The CDR3 loop is CASSHGGTVEYV. The CDR3 DNA follows: TGTGCCAGCAGCCATGGGGGGACGGTCGAGTACGTC. The gene calls are TRBV5-8 and TRBJ2-7; D might be TRBD2 (6 bases). Per the germline V gene, CDR1 is SGHTS and CDR2 is YDEGEE. The germline V and J ends were trimmed by 4 bases and 11 bases, with 16 bases remaining between them. The CDR3 spans 12 residues.